This T cell receptor (beta chain) was observed in a study of T cell responses to AZD1222 COVID-19 vaccine. Study at large: Second doses were pooled across both intervals (about 4 or about 12 weeks). General study results and limits: Donors in the cohort were predominantly white British and more often female, and clonal diversity was possibly underestimated. All repertoire sampling was performed exclusively after the peak T cell response. Vaccination with two AZD1222 doses was followed by a rise in Spike-specific TCR breadth and depth.

Sequenced by immunoSEQ multiplex PCR; TCRdb stores in-frame clones only, minus some. The table lists some 150,000 clones, about nine tenths of them singletons, with 3.1% in the top ten. Worth noting for this clone: Its antigen is currently unknown.

The starting material was peripheral blood, obtained on day 0 of AZD1222 vaccination. The clonotype comes from an adult in good health.

The CDR3 nucleotides are TGCGCCAGCAGCTTGGTGGAGGACTATGGCTACACCTTC. The encoded protein is CASSLVEDYGYTF. The rearrangement joins TRBV5-1 to TRBJ1-2; D uncertain. Trimming cost V 0 bases and J 3 bases, with 6 bases left between them. Germline V CDR1 and CDR2: SGHRS, YFSETQ. This CDR3 is built from 13 residues.